A single sample gave rise to the 5 T cell receptor beta chains below, sequenced in a study of T-cell memory formation after mild COVID-19 (dated by TCRdb to the early 2020s). The library was obtained by 5' RACE. Sequenced using an Illumina NovaSeq 6000. TCRdb ran its own pipeline on the public reads, namely fastp trimming at Q25 and MiXCR clone calling, and kept in-frame beta chains. Rows are combined by CDR3 protein, so each entry shows the most common genes and DNA. The sample table contains over 450,000 distinct CDR3 sequences; only one count was recorded for roughly 20% of them. The top ten clonotypes cover approximately 12% of the sample. The source material was PBMCs or a T cell subset sorted from them (not recorded which). The receptors here all came from an adult woman who had mild COVID-19 (a few samples of this study predate the infection). The sample titles of this study are shuffled in the database, so cell type and time point are left out; the donor was told from shared clones.

This clonotype was found many times. The V and J genes are TRBV5-1 and TRBJ2-1; a weak D match, TRBD1 (5 bases). Germline CDR1 and CDR2: SGHRS and YFSETQ. The V and J ends lost 2 bases and 5 bases respectively, with 14 bases between them. CDR3 length equals 15 residues. This chain's CDR3 is CASSFDSPGHNEQFF. The CDR3 nucleotides read TGCGCCAGCAGCTTCGACAGCCCAGGGCACAATGAGCAGTTCTTC.

J is TRBJ2-6 and V is TRBV6-5; no definite D call. The CDR3 loop spans 16 amino acids. Per germline, CDR1 MNHEY and CDR2 SVGAGI. The V end was cut by 0 bases, the J end by 4 bases, with 10 bases between. The CDR3 reads CASSYSTGPGANVLTF. The CDR3 DNA reads as TGTGCCAGCAGTTACTCAACCGGGCCAGGGGCCAACGTCCTGACTTTC.

The DNA of the CDR3 is TGTGCCAGCAGCTCTGGGTCCGTGAACACTGAAGCTTTCTTT. Amino acids: CASSSGSVNTEAFF. The chain couples TRBV7-3 to TRBJ1-1, with no clear D. V was cut by 4 bases and J by 0 bases, with 9 bases left in between. CDR1 is SGHTA, CDR2 FQGTGA, per germline. The CDR3 has 14 residues.

This clonotype has more than one count but fewer than ten. The chain has TRBV10-3 and TRBJ1-5; D not certain. This CDR3 region has 14 residues. The V and J ends lost 2 bases and 4 bases respectively, with 9 bases between them. Germline-derived CDR1 and CDR2 are ENHRY and SYGVKD. The CDR3 here is CAISERPDNQPQHF. CDR3 coding DNA: TGTGCCATCAGTGAGAGGCCGGATAATCAGCCCCAGCATTTT.

CDR3: CASSALQISYNEQFF. CDR3 bases: TGTGCCAGTAGTGCCCTCCAAATCTCCTACAATGAGCAGTTCTTC. V gene TRBV19 combines with J gene TRBJ2-1; D is uncertain. Trimming stripped 5 bases from V and 0 bases from J, with 11 bases between. The CDR3 sequence is 15 residues long. Germline-derived CDR1 and CDR2 are LNHDA and SQIVND (reference sequence).